This T cell receptor (beta chain) was sequenced in a study of molecular identifiers for immune sequencing clone quantification. TCRdb re-derived calls from the PCR reads in MiXCR, one entry per CDR3 protein. This sample has hundreds of thousands of distinct CDR3 sequences, with about 25% found just once. Regarding the study as a whole: Investigators reportedly could detect spiked Jurkat TCR RNA from one cell among 1.1 million or so naive cells. Effector cells kept over 99% of their molecules in clones above 20 RNA copies, while naive cells kept under 1% there.

The germline V gene has CDR1 SGHKS and CDR2 YYEKEE (reference sequence). V shed 5 bases and J 3 bases; nucleotides not matched to a gene: 5. The CDR3 covers 13 residues. This clonotype was seen repeatedly, ten times or more. Its antigen is unidentified. Libraries from naive CD8 cells were generated from roughly 18,000 to 920,000 sorted cells (with 10%, 30% or 50% RNA). The rearrangement links TRBV5-5 to TRBJ2-7; 7 bases map to TRBD1. This TCR came from a human donor in good health. Some libraries in this study had Jurkat cell RNA spiked in. The sequencing sample was made of naive CD8+ T cells from blood, with Jurkat cell RNA spiked in. The sample's subset: FACS-sorted CD8+CD4-CCR7+CD45RA+ naive T cells. CDR3 nucleotide sequence: TGTGCCAGCAGTTTAGGGGGCGACTACGAGCAGTACTTC. The encoded protein is CASSLGGDYEQYF.